Following are 25 T cell receptor beta chains from one sample sequenced in a study of cytomegalovirus exposure and HLA in healthy donors. Libraries were prepared by immunoSEQ multiplex PCR; TCRdb keeps only in-frame clonotypes and omits some of them. The repertoire consists of 150,000 to 200,000 clones, with approximately 81% occurring once and the leading ten covering roughly 15%. Sequencing was performed on PBMCs. These TCRs come from a man between 18 and 35 years old in good health and CMV-seropositive.

CDR3 nucleotide sequence: TGTGCCAGCAGTGAACAGGGCGGCACAGATACGCAGTATTTT. This gives the protein CASSEQGGTDTQYF. This chain links TRBV6-4 with TRBJ2-3, with D possibly matching TRBD1 (6 bases). The CDR3 has 14 residues. V was shortened by 3 bases and J by 1 base, with 8 bases between the two germline ends. The germline V gene encodes CDR1 MRHNA and CDR2 SNTAGT.

The rearrangement uses TRBV10-2 and TRBJ2-3, with 8 positions matching TRBD2. This CDR3 region has 14 residues. Germline V gene data show CDR1 as WSHSY and CDR2 as SAAADI. Losses at the gene ends were 8 bases for V and 3 bases for J; bases not matched to a gene: 7. The CDR3 DNA follows: TGCGCCAGCGGGCATAGCGGGAATACAGATACGCAGTATTTT. It specifies CASGHSGNTDTQYF.

This clone was observed a handful of times. This chain uses TRBV25-1 with TRBJ2-7; TRBD1 is a possible D gene (6 bases). This CDR3 is built from 14 residues. Germline V gives CDR1 MGHDK, CDR2 SYGVNS. The V gene lost 5 bases and the J gene lost 2 bases, with 13 bases spanning the gap. CDR3 region: CASSPGTQAYEQYF. CDR3 bases: TGTGCCAGCAGTCCCGGGACACAAGCCTACGAGCAGTACTTC.

The V and J genes are TRBV5-1 and TRBJ2-1; TRBD2 is a possible D gene (6 bases). Trimming stripped 4 bases from V and 3 bases from J, with 8 bases between. Per the germline V gene, CDR1 is SGHRS and CDR2 is YFSETQ. The length of the CDR3 is 13 residues. The CDR3 is CASSRLGYNEQFF. For the CDR3, the DNA is TGCGCCAGCAGCCGACTAGGCTACAATGAGCAGTTCTTC.

Turning to this clone: Since a much larger clone is just one base distant, this may be a read error. The chain links TRBV2 to TRBJ1-5; a weak D match, TRBD1 (5 bases). CDR3 size: 14 residues. CDR1 and CDR2 from the germline V gene are SNHLY and FYNNEI. The CDR3 region has the DNA TGTACCAGCGCTATCCGGGGGGTATATCAGCCCCAGCATTTT. It yields the protein CTSAIRGVYQPQHF.

CDR3 in amino acids: CASSRTASNEKLFF. CDR3 DNA: TGTGCCAGCAGCCGGACAGCATCTAATGAAAAACTGTTTTTT. The chain joins TRBV6-6 to TRBJ1-4, with a weak D call TRBD1 (6 bases). Per the germline V gene, CDR1 is MNHNY and CDR2 is SVGAGI (reference sequence). The CDR3 is made up of 14 amino acids. With 6 bases removed from V and 3 bases from J, the gap between germline ends came to 11 bases.

CDR3 in DNA: TGTGCCTGGAGTGTAGGTGGGCGGGCAGGGGAGCTGTTTTTT. Amino acids: CAWSVGGRAGELFF. J is TRBJ2-2 and V is TRBV30; D is perhaps TRBD2 (5 bases). Trimming removed 0 bases from V and 8 bases from J, with 13 bases in between. Germline V CDR1 and CDR2: GTSNPN, SVGIG (reference sequence). The CDR3 is 14 residues long.

The J gene is TRBJ1-4, the V gene TRBV29-1, with TRBD1 matching 10 bases. The ends lost 4 bases at V and 7 bases at J; junction bases unmatched: 3. Looked up from germline, CDR1 is SQVTM and CDR2 is ANQGSEA. The CDR3 extends over 13 amino acids. The CDR3 loop reads CSVGQGAGEKLFF. CDR3 nucleotide sequence: TGCAGCGTTGGACAGGGGGCAGGTGAAAAACTGTTTTTT.

This clone was seen a few times. This sequence joins TRBV7-9 and TRBJ2-7, with D possibly being TRBD1 (5 bases). CDR1 SEHNR and CDR2 FQNEAQ come from the germline V gene (reference sequence). V shed 6 bases and J shed 3 bases, with 9 bases lying between them. The CDR3 is made up of 12 amino acids. CDR3 coding DNA: TGTGCCAGCAGACGAGACAGCTACGAGCAGTACTTC. Translating it yields CASRRDSYEQYF.

The gene calls are TRBV10-3 and TRBJ2-3, with 10 bases fitting TRBD2. The CDR3 sequence is 16 residues long. CDR1 is ENHRY, CDR2 SYGVKD, per germline. V trimming: 4 bases; J trimming: 5 bases; junction bases outside the gene matches: 9. The CDR3 nucleotides read TGTGCCATCAGTGCGTCCCTAGCGGGAGCGGGAGATACGCAGTATTTT. Protein: CAISASLAGAGDTQYF.

V and J are TRBV9 and TRBJ2-1, with 12 bases fitting TRBD2. The V and J ends lost 4 bases and 3 bases, in that order; junction bases with no gene match: 5. This CDR3 contains 16 residues. Germline CDR1 reads SGDLS; CDR2 reads YYNGEE. In nucleotides, the CDR3 is TGTGCCAGCAGCCCTCTAGCGGGGGGGTACTACAATGAGCAGTTCTTC. The encoded protein is CASSPLAGGYYNEQFF.

This clone was observed once. This chain connects TRBV7-9 to TRBJ2-7; TRBD2 matches 11 bases. There are 16 residues in the CDR3. Unmatched junction bases numbered 4, after V lost 1 base and J lost 2 bases. The germline V gene has CDR1 SEHNR and CDR2 FQNEAQ (reference sequence). The chain's CDR3 is CASSLVSGLAAYEQYF. CDR3 nucleotides: TGTGCCAGCAGCTTAGTATCGGGACTAGCGGCCTACGAGCAGTACTTC.

The count of this clone is one. The rearrangement links TRBV11-3 to TRBJ2-2, with a weak D call TRBD1 (5 bases). Germline V gene lookup returns CDR1 SGHNT and CDR2 YENEEA. The CDR3 has 16 residues. V lost 5 bases, J lost 2 bases, and 15 bases lay in between. As DNA, the CDR3 is TGTGCCAGCAGCGCCCGGAAAGGGGCAAACACCGGGGAGCTGTTTTTT. This sequence encodes CASSARKGANTGELFF.

The sample holds one count of this clone. The gene calls are TRBV28 and TRBJ2-1; the D gene is possibly TRBD2 (6 bases). The germline gives CDR1 MDHEN, CDR2 SYDVKM. The CDR3 totals 14 residues. V lost 4 bases and J 14 bases, leaving 21 bases between the germline ends. The chain's CDR3 is CASSSLVAALKEFF. The DNA of the CDR3 is TGTGCCAGCAGTTCTCTGGTAGCGGCTCTTAAAGAGTTCTTC.

The table lists this clone with a count of one. The chain links TRBV5-1 to TRBJ1-5; no definite D call. CDR3 length: 15 amino acids. The germline CDR1 and CDR2 sequences are SGHRS and YFSETQ. V was trimmed by 4 bases and J by 2 bases, leaving 13 bases between them. CDR3 loop: CASSLEGSRNQPQHF. In DNA, the CDR3 is TGCGCCAGCAGCCTAGAAGGGAGTCGCAATCAGCCCCAGCATTTT.

The chain couples TRBV5-1 to TRBJ1-1; 10 bases are a match to TRBD1. Trimming took 2 bases from V and 4 from J; bases not matched to a gene: 5. Germline V gene lookup returns CDR1 SGHRS and CDR2 YFSETQ. This CDR3 region has 15 residues. Written as DNA, the CDR3 is TGCGCCAGCAGCTTTGACAGGGGGCGTAGCACTGAAGCTTTCTTT. It yields the protein CASSFDRGRSTEAFF.

The CDR3 DNA follows: TGTGCCAGCAGCGTAGCTCCGACAGGGTTGCGCACAGATACGCAGTATTTT. It codes for CASSVAPTGLRTDTQYF. This chain connects TRBV9 to TRBJ2-3; TRBD1 matches at 7 bases. V dropped 0 bases and J dropped 1; count of bases not matched to a gene: 8. The CDR3 loop spans 17 amino acids. Germline CDR1 is SGDLS and CDR2 is YYNGEE.

The J gene is TRBJ1-3, the V gene TRBV28; tentative D call: TRBD1 (6 bases). Germline V lookup: CDR1 MDHEN, CDR2 SYDVKM. Between the trimmed V and J ends, which lost 6 bases and 6 bases, there was a span of 12 bases. This CDR3 spans 13 amino acids. CDR3 loop: CASRTQGSNTIYF. The CDR3 DNA follows: TGTGCCAGCAGAACACAGGGATCAAACACCATATATTTT.

The chain combines TRBV2 with TRBJ2-7; possibly TRBD1 for D (6 bases). With 2 bases removed from V and 5 bases from J, the gap between germline ends came to 13 bases. Germline lookup yields CDR1 SNHLY and CDR2 FYNNEI. This CDR3 contains 14 residues. Written as DNA, the CDR3 is TGTGCCAGCAGTGAATTGGCCAGGGGACACGAGCAGTACTTC. Its protein product is CASSELARGHEQYF.

V usage is TRBV6-5 and J usage is TRBJ2-1; 7 bases match TRBD1. J gave up 6 bases and V 5 bases, and 1 base lay outside the gene matches. This CDR3 has 12 amino acids. Germline assignment: CDR1 MNHEY and CDR2 SVGAGI. CDR3 nucleotides: TGTGCCAGCAGTGGGACAGCCAATGAGCAGTTCTTC. Translation gives CASSGTANEQFF.

The genes are TRBV6-1 and TRBJ1-5, with TRBD1 matching over 10 bases. CDR3 size: 13 residues. In germline, CDR1 is MNHNS, CDR2 SASEGT. J gave up 7 bases and V 6 bases, and 3 bases lay outside the gene matches. The CDR3 loop is CASSGTGEQPQHF. The CDR3 DNA reads as TGTGCCAGCAGCGGGACAGGGGAACAGCCCCAGCATTTT.

The chain carries TRBV27 and TRBJ1-5, with D possibly being TRBD1 (5 bases). Trimming cost V 6 bases and J 0 bases, with 12 bases left between them. The germline V gene has CDR1 MNHEY and CDR2 SMNVEV (reference sequence). The CDR3 loop spans 15 amino acids. The CDR3 DNA follows: TGTGCCAGCAGAGAGACAGCTTATAGCAATCAGCCCCAGCATTTT. Translating it yields CASRETAYSNQPQHF.

This chain links TRBV11-3 with TRBJ1-3; 7 bases line up with TRBD1. Germline CDR1 and CDR2: SGHNT and YENEEA. Unmatched junction bases numbered 5, after V lost 4 bases and J lost 2 bases. The CDR3 extends over 15 amino acids. CDR3 bases: TGTGCCAGCAGCTCCTCGACAGGGCCTGGAAACACCATATATTTT. Amino acids: CASSSSTGPGNTIYF.

The sample holds a few counts of this clone. The chain is built from TRBV7-9 and TRBJ2-7; 7 nucleotides line up with TRBD2. The CDR3 is 13 amino acids. The J segment lost 7 bases and the V segment lost 2 bases, leaving 5 bases of the junction unmatched. Germline CDR1 reads SEHNR; CDR2 reads FQNEAQ (reference sequence). CDR3 in amino acids: CASSLWGGEEQYF. CDR3 sequence (DNA): TGTGCCAGCAGCTTATGGGGGGGTGAAGAGCAGTACTTC.

The V call is TRBV6-1, the J call TRBJ2-7, with D maybe TRBD1 (5 bases). The length of the CDR3 is 15 residues. From germline, CDR1 is MNHNS and CDR2 SASEGT. V shed 0 bases and J shed 1 base, with 10 bases lying between them. CDR3 DNA: TGTGCCAGCAGTGAAGCGCAGGACATTTCCTACGAGCAGTACTTC. Protein sequence: CASSEAQDISYEQYF.